These 31 T cell receptor beta chains were all obtained from the same sample, sequenced in a study of cytomegalovirus exposure and HLA in healthy donors. PCR used 60 Vbeta primers and 13 Jbeta primers. Here immunoSEQ multiplex PCR was the method, and the copy in TCRdb shows in-frame clones only, minus some. The sample yields around 140,000 clones, about 72% seen once. The sample taken for sequencing was PBMCs. The receptors stem from a female donor in good health and CMV-seronegative.

This clone occurred a few times. This chain connects TRBV6-1 to TRBJ2-3; 10 nucleotides line up with TRBD2. J was trimmed by 5 bases and V by 3 bases; bases with no gene match: 5. CDR3 size: 15 residues. Germline V gene data show CDR1 as MNHNS and CDR2 as SASEGT. The CDR3 loop reads CASSDSSGSVDTQYF. The CDR3 region has the DNA TGTGCCAGCAGTGACTCTAGCGGGAGCGTAGATACGCAGTATTTT.

CDR3 sequence (DNA): TGTGCCAGCAGCGCTACTAGCGGGAGCACAGATACGCAGTATTTT. It specifies CASSATSGSTDTQYF. The gene calls are TRBV9 and TRBJ2-3; 9 positions match TRBD2. V shed 3 bases, J shed 0 bases, and the junction held 2 bases outside the gene matches. The CDR3 totals 15 residues. Per germline, CDR1 SGDLS and CDR2 YYNGEE. The full variable domain, with the rest looked up from reference TRBV9 and TRBJ2-3, is DSGVTQTPKHLITATGQRVTLRCSPRSGDLSVYWYQQSLDQGLQFLIQYYNGEERAKGNILERFSAQQFPDLHSELNLSSLELGDSALYFCASSATSGSTDTQYFGPGTRLTVL.

This clone was seen a handful of times. This chain joins TRBV29-1 and TRBJ2-7, with 8 bases lining up with TRBD2. The V segment lost 4 bases and the J segment 6 bases; nucleotides outside the gene matches: 14. This CDR3 is built from 15 residues. Germline-derived CDR1 and CDR2 are SQVTM and ANQGSEA. The CDR3 coding sequence is TGCAGCGTTGTAAAGTATTTCGGGAGGGCCATCGAGCAGTACTTC. Encoded protein: CSVVKYFGRAIEQYF.

This clone came up a few times. The chain uses TRBV28 and TRBJ1-2; 7 bases agree with TRBD1. With 2 bases clipped from V and 5 bases from J, the junction kept 5 bases outside the gene matches. This CDR3 spans 14 amino acids. Germline CDR1 MDHEN, CDR2 SYDVKM. Written as DNA, the CDR3 is TGTGCCAGCAGTTTAGCGGGACAGCCGTATGGCTACACCTTC. It yields the protein CASSLAGQPYGYTF.

This sequence joins TRBV16 and TRBJ2-7, with D unresolved. In germline, CDR1 is KGHSY, CDR2 FQNENV. Trimming stripped 3 bases from V and 2 bases from J, with 11 bases between. The CDR3 sequence is 14 residues long. The CDR3 DNA follows: TGTGCCAGCAGCCATGATTCCGGAGCCTACGAGCAGTACTTC. It yields the protein CASSHDSGAYEQYF.

Only a few counts were recorded for this clone. The chain combines TRBV30 with TRBJ2-7; D might be TRBD1 (5 bases). The germline gives CDR1 GTSNPN, CDR2 SVGIG (reference sequence). V shed 4 bases and J shed 0 bases, with 10 bases lying between them. CDR3 length equals 13 residues. The CDR3 region is CAWKGASSYEQYF. The CDR3 DNA reads as TGTGCCTGGAAAGGGGCCAGCTCCTACGAGCAGTACTTC.

This clone was recorded once. The rearrangement joins TRBV28 to TRBJ2-7; TRBD1 matches 9 bases. This CDR3 is built from 16 residues. CDR1 is MDHEN and CDR2 is SYDVKM in the germline V gene. V lost 6 bases to trimming and J lost 6 bases; unmatched junction nucleotides: 15. CDR3 sequence (DNA): TGTGCCAGCAGCCCCCCAGGGACAGGGTGGATGGGCGAGCAGTACTTC. This codes for CASSPPGTGWMGEQYF. Full variable domain (rest looked up from reference TRBV28 and TRBJ2-7): DVKVTQSSRYLVKRTGEKVFLECVQDMDHENMFWYRQDPGLGLRLIYFSYDVKMKEKGDIPEGYSVSREKKERFSLILESASTNQTSMYLCASSPPGTGWMGEQYFGPGTRLTVT.

The chain is built from TRBV7-6 and TRBJ2-2, with 8 bases aligning to TRBD1. V shed 1 base and J 0 bases; nucleotides not matched to a gene: 7. Germline CDR1 SGHVS, CDR2 FNYEAQ. CDR3 length: 18 amino acids. CDR3 region: CASSLGARDRSNTGELFF. The DNA for the CDR3 is TGTGCCAGCAGCTTAGGGGCCCGGGACAGGTCGAACACCGGGGAGCTGTTTTTT. The full variable domain, completed using reference TRBV7-6 and TRBJ2-2, is GAGVSQSPRYKVTKRGQDVALRCDPISGHVSLYWYRQALGQGPEFLTYFNYEAQQDKSGLPNDRFSAERPEGSISTLTIQRTEQRDSAMYRCASSLGARDRSNTGELFFGEGSRLTVL.

This chain connects TRBV6-1 to TRBJ2-3; TRBD2 agrees at 8 bases. The CDR3 contains 16 residues. The germline gives CDR1 MNHNS, CDR2 SASEGT. V dropped 3 bases and J dropped 0; count of bases not matched to a gene: 5. This chain's CDR3 is CASSESSGSSTDTQYF. CDR3 in DNA: TGTGCCAGCAGTGAGTCTAGCGGGTCTAGCACAGATACGCAGTATTTT.

The chain has TRBV27 and TRBJ2-7, with 9 bases aligning to TRBD2. This CDR3 is built from 15 residues. Germline V lookup: CDR1 MNHEY, CDR2 SMNVEV (reference sequence). V was clipped by 2 bases and J by 2 bases; unmatched bases: 4. The CDR3 loop reads CASSLHLAGTYEQYF. In DNA form, the CDR3 reads TGTGCCAGCAGTTTACACCTAGCGGGGACCTACGAGCAGTACTTC.

A single count supports this clone. The genes are TRBV25-1 and TRBJ2-5, with TRBD1 identical over 10 bases. This CDR3 has 16 residues. Germline V gives CDR1 MGHDK, CDR2 SYGVNS. J gave up 5 bases and V 5 bases, and 11 bases lay outside the gene matches. CDR3 loop: CASSHLPGQGWETQYF. For the CDR3, the DNA is TGTGCCAGCAGTCACCTCCCGGGACAGGGGTGGGAGACCCAGTACTTC.

The gene calls are TRBV5-8 and TRBJ1-1; D gene ambiguous. The CDR3 has 13 amino acids. The germline V gene has CDR1 SGHTS and CDR2 YDEGEE. The V gene lost 4 bases and the J gene lost 7 bases, with 14 bases spanning the gap. This CDR3 is CASSHSPIFEAFF. The CDR3 nucleotides read TGTGCCAGCAGCCACTCGCCTATTTTTGAAGCTTTCTTT.

This clone has a single count. CDR3 sequence reads: CASSIGLRNYGYTF. The CDR3 DNA follows: TGTGCCAGTAGTATAGGTCTCAGGAACTATGGCTACACCTTC. V gene TRBV19 combines with J gene TRBJ1-2; D is ambiguous. Trimming shortened V by 1 base and J by 2 bases, and 8 bases separated the two germline ends. The CDR3 runs 14 residues. Germline V lookup: CDR1 LNHDA, CDR2 SQIVND (reference sequence).

The chain couples TRBV5-4 to TRBJ1-2, with TRBD1 identical over 9 bases. CDR3 length: 15 amino acids. V lost 1 base to trimming and J lost 6 bases; unmatched junction nucleotides: 7. Per the germline V gene, CDR1 is SGHNT and CDR2 is YYREEE (reference sequence). CDR3 residues: CASSLSGQGVHGYTF. As DNA, the CDR3 is TGTGCCAGCAGCTTGTCGGGACAGGGAGTTCATGGCTACACCTTC.

V usage is TRBV6-1 and J usage is TRBJ2-5; D is uncertain. The assigned J gene may be wrong: the sequence end matches TRBJ2-7 better. The CDR3 sequence is 11 residues long. CDR1 and CDR2 (germline): MNHNS, SASEGT. CDR3 DNA sequence: TGTGCCAGTGCAATCACCTACGAGCAGTACTTC. This translates into CASAITYEQYF.

V is TRBV5-3 and J is TRBJ2-7; D possibly corresponds to TRBD1 (6 bases). TRBV5-3 is an ORF for which the function is uncertain. Trimming stripped 0 bases from V and 5 bases from J, with 21 bases between. This CDR3 contains 17 residues. For the CDR3, the DNA is TGTGCCAGAAGCTTGGAGGGGACACTGGGGCGGACACACGAGCAGTACTTC. Its protein is CARSLEGTLGRTHEQYF.

J is TRBJ1-2 and V is TRBV19; 9 bases are a match to TRBD1. The V gene's germline CDR1 is LNHDA and CDR2 SQIVND (reference sequence). The ends lost 4 bases at V and 8 bases at J; junction bases unmatched: 11. The CDR3 spans 15 residues. This CDR3 reads CASSTPTGGGEGYTF. In DNA form, the CDR3 reads TGTGCCAGTAGTACCCCGACAGGGGGGGGTGAGGGCTACACCTTC.

The rearrangement joins TRBV29-1 to TRBJ1-2; no definite D call. CDR3 length: 12 amino acids. Germline V gene lookup returns CDR1 SQVTM and CDR2 ANQGSEA. The V and J ends lost 1 base and 8 bases respectively, with 11 bases between them. CDR3 region: CSVEGSSGGYTF. The CDR3 DNA reads as TGCAGCGTTGAAGGGTCCTCGGGGGGCTACACCTTC.

This chain joins TRBV5-6 and TRBJ1-2; TRBD1 matches at 9 bases. Per germline, CDR1 SGHDT and CDR2 YYEEEE. The CDR3 consists of 14 residues. Trimming cost V 5 bases and J 2 bases; bases outside gene matches: 4. CDR3 sequence (DNA): TGTGCCAGCAGTTGGGACAGGGACAACTATGGCTACACCTTC. It encodes CASSWDRDNYGYTF. Supplemented by reference TRBV5-6 and TRBJ1-2, the full variable domain reads DAGVTQSPTHLIKTRGQQVTLRCSPKSGHDTVSWYQQALGQGPQFIFQYYEEEERQRGNFPDRFSGHQFPNYSSELNVNALLLGDSALYLCASSWDRDNYGYTFGSGTRLTVV.

The chain couples TRBV6-1 to TRBJ1-1, with 7 bases aligning to TRBD1. The V gene's germline CDR1 is MNHNS and CDR2 SASEGT. The trim removed 1 base at V and 10 bases at J, leaving 6 bases unmatched. This CDR3 comprises 13 residues. In nucleotides, the CDR3 is TGTGCCAGCAGTGAAGGACAGGGTTTATCAGCTTTCTTT. Amino acid sequence: CASSEGQGLSAFF.

The chain combines TRBV13 with TRBJ1-1; TRBD1 matches 8 bases. The V gene's germline CDR1 is PRHDT and CDR2 FYEKMQ (reference sequence). V shed 4 bases and J 1 base; nucleotides not matched to a gene: 2. This CDR3 comprises 14 residues. CDR3 coding DNA: TGTGCCAGCAGCTGGACAGGGCAGAACACTGAAGCTTTCTTT. This translates into CASSWTGQNTEAFF. The entire variable domain, with the rest obtained from reference TRBV13 and TRBJ1-1, is as follows: AAGVIQSPRHLIKEKRETATLKCYPIPRHDTVYWYQQGPGQDPQFLISFYEKMQSDKGSIPDRFSAQQFSDYHSELNMSSLELGDSALYFCASSWTGQNTEAFFGQGTRLTVV.

The CDR3 DNA sequence: TGTGCCAGCAGCCTCTATACAGGGGATCTAGGGACTGAAGCTTTCTTT. Protein: CASSLYTGDLGTEAFF. The chain combines TRBV5-4 with TRBJ1-1; 7 nucleotides line up with TRBD1. The CDR3 is made up of 16 amino acids. V gave up 4 bases and J gave up 5 bases; unmatched junction bases: 14. CDR1 SGHNT and CDR2 YYREEE come from the germline V gene (reference sequence).

The chain recombines TRBV5-4 with TRBJ2-7; the match to TRBD2 covers 15 bases. The V segment lost 0 bases and the J segment 6 bases; nucleotides outside the gene matches: 1. The CDR3 sequence is 15 residues long. CDR1 SGHNT and CDR2 YYREEE come from the germline V gene (reference sequence). This CDR3 is CASSLGTSGRGEQYF. For the CDR3, the DNA is TGTGCCAGCAGCTTGGGGACTAGCGGGAGGGGCGAGCAGTACTTC.

The chain couples TRBV28 to TRBJ1-2; D not resolved. The CDR3 has 14 residues. Germline V lookup: CDR1 MDHEN, CDR2 SYDVKM. V lost 3 bases, J lost 0 bases, and 8 bases lay in between. CDR3 nucleotides: TGTGCCAGCAGTTTGGAGCGAACTAACTATGGCTACACCTTC. It yields the protein CASSLERTNYGYTF.

This rearrangement joins TRBV5-1 to TRBJ2-7, with 8 bases aligning to TRBD1. Per the germline V gene, CDR1 is SGHRS and CDR2 is YFSETQ. After removal of 5 bases from V and 1 base from J, the junction contained 5 bases not matched to a gene. The length of the CDR3 is 14 residues. The CDR3 loop is CASRWQGASYEQYF. The CDR3 bases are TGCGCCAGCAGGTGGCAGGGGGCTTCCTACGAGCAGTACTTC.

The chain couples TRBV27 to TRBJ2-7; D is possibly TRBD1 (6 bases). V was trimmed by 3 bases and J by 6 bases, leaving 15 bases between them. Germline V gives CDR1 MNHEY, CDR2 SMNVEV (reference sequence). This CDR3 comprises 14 residues. The CDR3 region is CASSFNTGTGEQYF. In DNA, the CDR3 is TGTGCCAGCAGTTTTAATACAGGGACGGGCGAGCAGTACTTC.

CDR3 in DNA: TGTGCCAGCAGCTTCAACGGGGGTAGGGAGACCCAGTACTTC. It specifies CASSFNGGRETQYF. The chain recombines TRBV7-3 with TRBJ2-5; possibly TRBD2 for D (6 bases). The CDR3 loop spans 14 amino acids. Germline CDR1 reads SGHTA; CDR2 reads FQGTGA. V dropped 3 bases and J dropped 5 bases, with 13 bases sitting between them.

This clone was seen just once. This chain connects TRBV7-3 to TRBJ2-5, with D possibly being TRBD2 (6 bases). Trimming took 1 base from V and 4 from J, leaving 13 bases between them. This CDR3 region has 15 residues. Germline CDR1 reads SGHTA; CDR2 reads FQGTGA. The CDR3 loop reads CASSLRGGNPETQYF. The CDR3 region has the DNA TGTGCCAGCAGCTTAAGGGGCGGGAATCCAGAGACCCAGTACTTC.

V usage is TRBV13 and J usage is TRBJ2-7; 7 bases map to TRBD2. CDR1 PRHDT and CDR2 FYEKMQ come from the germline V gene (reference sequence). CDR3 length equals 14 residues. V shed 5 bases and J 2 bases; nucleotides not matched to a gene: 6. The CDR3 nucleotides read TGTGCCAGCAGCCCTCCAGCGGGAACCTACGAGCAGTACTTC. Its translation: CASSPPAGTYEQYF. The full variable domain, in which reference TRBV13 and TRBJ2-7 provide the parts outside the CDR3, is AAGVIQSPRHLIKEKRETATLKCYPIPRHDTVYWYQQGPGQDPQFLISFYEKMQSDKGSIPDRFSAQQFSDYHSELNMSSLELGDSALYFCASSPPAGTYEQYFGPGTRLTVT.

This sequence joins TRBV5-1 and TRBJ1-6; tentatively, D is TRBD1 (5 bases). Germline V gives CDR1 SGHRS, CDR2 YFSETQ. This CDR3 comprises 13 residues. V was pared by 9 bases and J by 5 bases, with 12 bases between. CDR3 coding DNA: TGCGCCAAAGAGCAGGGAAATAATTCACCCCTCCACTTT. Translated: CAKEQGNNSPLHF.

The chain uses TRBV10-3 and TRBJ2-5; D is unresolved. CDR1 ENHRY and CDR2 SYGVKD come from the germline V gene. CDR3 length: 11 amino acids. Trimming took off 8 bases at V and 5 bases at J, with 9 bases between the two ends. CDR3 nucleotides: TGTGCCATCTCGGAGAAGGAGACCCAGTACTTC. Protein sequence: CAISEKETQYF.